This TCR beta chain comes out of a study of T cells in Graves' hyperthyroidism and ophthalmopathy. Overall study context: At the time of initial diagnosis and before any treatment, peripheral blood was collected. Study conclusions and caveats: For ophthalmopathy, model prediction preceded onset by a median about 6.4 months. A model of 13 V-J features distinguished ophthalmopathy from stable hyperthyroidism.

This clonotype appeared many times. Its antigen remains unknown. TCR beta CDR3 sequences were amplified from RNA transcripts. Initially, a first-round RT-PCR of the TCR CDR3 employed the HTBI primer set. From the multiplex PCR reads, TCRdb called clonotypes with MiXCR, one entry per CDR3 protein. The table lists some 500,000 distinct CDR3 sequences, approximately 15% of them singletons. CDR1 is LNHDA, CDR2 SQIVND, per germline (reference sequence). Between the trimmed V and J ends, which lost 4 bases and 2 bases, there was a span of 11 bases. CDR3 length: 14 residues. Based on clinical symptoms, serum thyroxine and TRAb, thyroid ultrasound and orbital computed tomography, diagnoses were reached.

Sequencing input: blood. The rearrangement links TRBV19 to TRBJ1-2; D not certain. This sequence originates from a woman aged 18-30 years with Graves' hyperthyroidism. CDR3 bases: TGTGCCAGTAGTACGCAGACTCGGAACTATGGCTACACCTTC. It specifies CASSTQTRNYGYTF.